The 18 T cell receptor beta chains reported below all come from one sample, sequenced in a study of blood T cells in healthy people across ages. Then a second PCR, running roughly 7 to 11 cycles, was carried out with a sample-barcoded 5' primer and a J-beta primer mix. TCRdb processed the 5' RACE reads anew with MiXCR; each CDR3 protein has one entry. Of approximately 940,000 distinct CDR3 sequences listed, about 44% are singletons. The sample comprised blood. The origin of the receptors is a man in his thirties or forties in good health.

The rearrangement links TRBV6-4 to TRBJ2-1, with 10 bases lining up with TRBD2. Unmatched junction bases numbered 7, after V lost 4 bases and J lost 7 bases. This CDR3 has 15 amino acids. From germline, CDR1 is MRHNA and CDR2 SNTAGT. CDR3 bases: TGTGCCAGCAGTGGAAGCGGGGGGGCATGGAATGAGCAGTTCTTC. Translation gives CASSGSGGAWNEQFF.

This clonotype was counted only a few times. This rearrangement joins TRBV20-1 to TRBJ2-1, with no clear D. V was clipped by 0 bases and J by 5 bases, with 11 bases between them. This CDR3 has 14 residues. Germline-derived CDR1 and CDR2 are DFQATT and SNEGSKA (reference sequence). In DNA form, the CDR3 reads TGCAGTGCTAGAGATGCGGCAATACACAATGAGCAGTTCTTC. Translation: CSARDAAIHNEQFF.

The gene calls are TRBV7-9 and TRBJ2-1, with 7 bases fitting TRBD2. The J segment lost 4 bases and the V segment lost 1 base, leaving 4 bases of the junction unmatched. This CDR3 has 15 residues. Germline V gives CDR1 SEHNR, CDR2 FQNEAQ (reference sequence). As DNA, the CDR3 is TGTGCCAGCAGCTTAGAAGCGGGGCTGTACAATGAGCAGTTCTTC. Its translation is CASSLEAGLYNEQFF.

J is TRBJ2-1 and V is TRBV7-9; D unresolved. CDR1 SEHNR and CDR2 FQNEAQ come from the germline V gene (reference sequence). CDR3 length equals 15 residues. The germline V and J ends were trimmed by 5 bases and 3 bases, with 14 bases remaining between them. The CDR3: CASSPRLQDYNEQFF. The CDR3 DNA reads TGTGCCAGCAGCCCCCGACTCCAAGACTACAATGAGCAGTTCTTC.

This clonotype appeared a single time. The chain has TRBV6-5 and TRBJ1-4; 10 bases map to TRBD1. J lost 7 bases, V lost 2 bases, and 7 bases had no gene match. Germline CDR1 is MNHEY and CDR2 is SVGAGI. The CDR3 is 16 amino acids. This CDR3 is CASSYGTGARVEKLFF. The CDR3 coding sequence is TGTGCCAGCAGTTACGGGACAGGGGCGCGGGTTGAAAAACTGTTTTTT.

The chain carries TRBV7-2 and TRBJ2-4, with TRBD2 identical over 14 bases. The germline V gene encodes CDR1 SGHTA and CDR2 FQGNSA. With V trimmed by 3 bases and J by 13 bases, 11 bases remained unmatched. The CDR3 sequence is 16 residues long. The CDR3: CASSLTSGGVSYVQYF. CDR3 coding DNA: TGTGCCAGCAGCTTGACTAGCGGGGGGGTCTCCTACGTGCAGTACTTC.

CDR3 sequence reads: CASSEAILGTYEQYF. The CDR3 nucleotides are TGTGCCAGCAGTGAAGCGATCCTGGGGACCTACGAGCAGTACTTC. The V call is TRBV6-1, the J call TRBJ2-7; D unclear. Trimming shortened V by 0 bases and J by 2 bases, and 11 bases separated the two germline ends. The CDR3 extends over 15 amino acids. The germline CDR1 and CDR2 sequences are MNHNS and SASEGT.

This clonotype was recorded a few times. This chain's CDR3 is CASSLSLLSYEQYF. The DNA of the CDR3 is TGTGCCAGCAGTTTATCACTTCTTTCCTACGAGCAGTACTTC. The V and J genes are TRBV27 and TRBJ2-7, with unresolved D. The V gene lost 0 bases and the J gene lost 1 base, with 7 bases spanning the gap. The CDR3 has 14 residues. Looked up from germline, CDR1 is MNHEY and CDR2 is SMNVEV (reference sequence).

The CDR3 region is CASSYKGVAGEAFF. The CDR3, as DNA: TGTGCCAGCAGCTATAAGGGTGTGGCAGGTGAAGCTTTCTTT. V and J are TRBV7-9 and TRBJ1-1; D gene unclear. CDR3 size: 14 residues. V shed 4 bases and J shed 7 bases, with 16 bases lying between them. Germline CDR1 SEHNR, CDR2 FQNEAQ (reference sequence).

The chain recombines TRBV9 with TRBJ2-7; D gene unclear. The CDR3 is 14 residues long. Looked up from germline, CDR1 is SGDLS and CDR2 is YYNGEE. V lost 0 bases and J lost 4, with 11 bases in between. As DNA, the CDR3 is TGTGCCAGCAGCGTAGGGGTAAGCAGTTACGAGCAGTACTTC. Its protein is CASSVGVSSYEQYF.

DNA for the CDR3: TGCGCCAGCAGCCAAGACCCCGAATTTTGGAATCAGCCCCAGCATTTT. Encoded protein: CASSQDPEFWNQPQHF. This chain connects TRBV4-1 to TRBJ1-5; unclear D gene. V was trimmed by 0 bases and J by 4 bases, leaving 13 bases between them. The germline V gene encodes CDR1 MGHRA and CDR2 YSYEKL. There are 16 residues in the CDR3.

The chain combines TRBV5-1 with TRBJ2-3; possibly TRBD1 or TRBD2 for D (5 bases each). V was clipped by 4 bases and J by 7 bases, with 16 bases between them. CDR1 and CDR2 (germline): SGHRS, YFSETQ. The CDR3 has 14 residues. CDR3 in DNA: TGCGCCAGCAGCGCATCCGGGGCGGAGAATACGCAGTATTTT. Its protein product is CASSASGAENTQYF.

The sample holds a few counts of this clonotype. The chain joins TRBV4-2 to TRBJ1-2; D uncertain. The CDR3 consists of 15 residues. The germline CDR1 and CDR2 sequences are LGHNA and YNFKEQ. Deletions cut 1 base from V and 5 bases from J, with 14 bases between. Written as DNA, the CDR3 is TGTGCCAGCAGCCAAGTGACTCCCGTCGGATATGGCTACACCTTC. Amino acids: CASSQVTPVGYGYTF.

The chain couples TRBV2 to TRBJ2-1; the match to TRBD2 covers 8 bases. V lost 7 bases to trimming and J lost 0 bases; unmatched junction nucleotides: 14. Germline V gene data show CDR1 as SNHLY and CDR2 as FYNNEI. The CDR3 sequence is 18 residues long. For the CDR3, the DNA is TGTGCCAGCAAGCAAGGACTAGCCTCAAGGGCCTCCTACAATGAGCAGTTCTTC. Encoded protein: CASKQGLASRASYNEQFF.

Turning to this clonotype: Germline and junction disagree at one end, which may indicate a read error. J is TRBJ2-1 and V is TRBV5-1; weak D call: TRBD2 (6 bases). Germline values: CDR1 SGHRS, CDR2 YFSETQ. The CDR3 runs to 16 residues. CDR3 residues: CTSSLTDMLGGNGQFF. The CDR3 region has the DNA TGCACCAGCAGCTTGACCGACATGCTAGGCGGGAATGGGCAGTTCTTC.

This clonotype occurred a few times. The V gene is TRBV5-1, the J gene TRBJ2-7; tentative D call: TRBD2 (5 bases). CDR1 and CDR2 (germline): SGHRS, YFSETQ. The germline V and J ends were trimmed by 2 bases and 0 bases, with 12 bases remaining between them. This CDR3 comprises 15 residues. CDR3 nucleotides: TGCGCCAGCAGCTTCGTCCGGGATAACTCCTACGAGCAGTACTTC. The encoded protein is CASSFVRDNSYEQYF.

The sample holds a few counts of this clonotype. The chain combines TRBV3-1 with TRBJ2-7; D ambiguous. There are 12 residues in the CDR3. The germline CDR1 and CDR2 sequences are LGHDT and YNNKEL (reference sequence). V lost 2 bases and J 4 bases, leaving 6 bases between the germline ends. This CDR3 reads CASSQSQYEQYF. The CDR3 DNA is TGTGCCAGCAGCCAATCCCAGTACGAGCAGTACTTC.

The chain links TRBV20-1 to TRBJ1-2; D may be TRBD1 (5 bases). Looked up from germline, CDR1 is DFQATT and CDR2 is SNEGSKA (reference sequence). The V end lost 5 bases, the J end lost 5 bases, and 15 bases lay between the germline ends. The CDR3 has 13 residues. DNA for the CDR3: TGCAGTGCTTATCAGGGCAGCATTTATGGCTACACCTTC. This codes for CSAYQGSIYGYTF.